Given below is one TCR beta chain in context. The antigen is not known. The CDR3 is 15 amino acids. Germline CDR1 reads DFQATT; CDR2 reads SNEGSKA (reference sequence). V dropped 6 bases and J dropped 0; count of bases not matched to a gene: 4. Preparing the TCRbeta library involved the use of unique molecular identifiers. TCRdb ran MiXCR on the PCR reads and lists one entry per CDR3 protein. The repertoire holds under 400,000 distinct CDR3 sequences, with 23% as singletons. The data are from a study of T-cell reconstitution after alpha-beta-depleted transplantation in children. Whole-study results and caveats: Where some patients showed high TCRbeta diversity at day 60, it came from recipient T cells and thymic progenitors that had survived. Hyperexpanded clones declined; after one year, newly produced T cells mostly supplied diversity. Where alpha-beta T cells came from about two months after transplant was reportedly several hundred expanded graft clones.

The sample here was PBMCs, mostly from graft donor cells, taken 180 days after TCRalphabeta/CD19-depleted stem cell transplant. V usage is TRBV20-1 and J usage is TRBJ2-3; TRBD2 agrees at 12 bases. This clonotype was sampled from a male patient aged 10 to 17 who had a stem cell transplant for acute lymphoblastic leukemia, so the T cells may come from the graft donor. The chain's CDR3 is CSAWTSGVSTDTQYF. The DNA for the CDR3 is TGCAGTGCGTGGACTAGCGGGGTTAGCACAGATACGCAGTATTTT.